The 21 T cell receptor beta chains below were found in one sample sequenced in a study of cytomegalovirus exposure and HLA in healthy donors. A multiplex PCR was run with 60 Vbeta primers and 13 Jbeta primers. TCRdb's table, derived via immunoSEQ multiplex PCR, lists solely in-frame clones and lacks some. The repertoire holds about 34,000 clones, roughly two thirds seen once, with roughly a tenth in the top ten. Sequencing was carried out using PBMCs. The receptor set was obtained from a man in his forties in good health and CMV-seropositive.

This chain joins TRBV27 and TRBJ1-1; 8 positions match TRBD1. Germline loops: CDR1 MNHEY, CDR2 SMNVEV (reference sequence). Trimming at V came to 6 bases and at J to 5 bases, leaving 8 bases not matched to a gene. This CDR3 spans 14 amino acids. The CDR3 loop is CASSFQGAGTEAFF. The CDR3 DNA reads TGTGCCAGCAGCTTCCAGGGGGCGGGAACTGAAGCTTTCTTT.

The rearrangement links TRBV10-3 to TRBJ2-1; possibly TRBD2 for D (5 bases). The CDR3 runs to 14 residues. Germline V lookup: CDR1 ENHRY, CDR2 SYGVKD. Trimming took off 4 bases at V and 0 bases at J, with 7 bases between the two ends. CDR3 nucleotide sequence: TGTGCCATCAGTGCTGGGAGCTCCTACAATGAGCAGTTCTTC. This codes for CAISAGSSYNEQFF.

CDR3 DNA: TGTGCCAGCAGCGTAGGCGGGGGGATGGAGACCCAGTACTTC. This codes for CASSVGGGMETQYF. The chain recombines TRBV9 with TRBJ2-5, with 8 positions matching TRBD2. The CDR3 has 14 amino acids. After removal of 0 bases from V and 5 bases from J, the junction contained 3 bases not matched to a gene. Germline-derived CDR1 and CDR2 are SGDLS and YYNGEE.

J is TRBJ1-2 and V is TRBV19; D remains ambiguous. V lost 7 bases to trimming and J lost 6 bases, with 12 bases between them. This CDR3 spans 12 amino acids. Germline V gene lookup returns CDR1 LNHDA and CDR2 SQIVND (reference sequence). CDR3 coding DNA: TGTGCCAGTACTCTGGCGGGGAATGGCTACACCTTC. Protein sequence: CASTLAGNGYTF. The full variable domain, its missing parts supplied by reference TRBV19 and TRBJ1-2, is DGGITQSPKYLFRKEGQNVTLSCEQNLNHDAMYWYRQDPGQGLRLIYYSQIVNDFQKGDIAEGYSVSREKKESFPLTVTSAQKNPTAFYLCASTLAGNGYTFGSGTRLTVV.

This clone was seen a single time. J is TRBJ2-2 and V is TRBV5-6; D gene ambiguous. Germline CDR1 reads SGHDT; CDR2 reads YYEEEE. CDR3 length: 15 amino acids. Trimming pared 4 bases from V and 1 base from J, leaving 11 bases between. CDR3 nucleotide sequence: TGTGCCAGCAGCCGTTGGCCGGGGAACACCGGGGAGCTGTTTTTT. Its protein is CASSRWPGNTGELFF. Based on the CDR3 plus reference TRBV5-6 and TRBJ2-2, the full variable domain is DAGVTQSPTHLIKTRGQQVTLRCSPKSGHDTVSWYQQALGQGPQFIFQYYEEEERQRGNFPDRFSGHQFPNYSSELNVNALLLGDSALYLCASSRWPGNTGELFFGEGSRLTVL.

The chain couples TRBV6-6 to TRBJ1-2, with a tentative D call TRBD1 (5 bases). The length of the CDR3 is 11 residues. Germline CDR1 reads MNHNY; CDR2 reads SVGAGI (reference sequence). V shed 5 bases and J shed 5 bases, with 6 bases lying between them. CDR3 sequence (DNA): TGTGCCAGCAGTCGACAGTATGGCTACACCTTC. This gives the protein CASSRQYGYTF.

The sample holds one count of this clone. V usage is TRBV2 and J usage is TRBJ2-7; D might be TRBD2 (5 bases). V lost 2 bases, J lost 0 bases, and 17 bases lay in between. Per the germline V gene, CDR1 is SNHLY and CDR2 is FYNNEI. The CDR3 extends over 17 amino acids. CDR3 nucleotides: TGTGCCAGCAGTGAATCTATCGTGTCGGGAAGCTCCTACGAGCAGTACTTC. Translating gives CASSESIVSGSSYEQYF.

Concerning this clone: The junction departs from the called germline gene at one end, perhaps through a read error. V usage is TRBV6-1 and J usage is TRBJ1-1; 8 bases are shared with TRBD1. The CDR3 has 13 amino acids. From germline, CDR1 is MNHNS and CDR2 SASEGT. DNA for the CDR3: TGTGCCAGCAGACACAACGCGGACAGGGAAGCCTTCTTT. It yields the protein CASRHNADREAFF.

This chain joins TRBV6-5 and TRBJ2-1; 9 nucleotides match TRBD1. The junction had 6 bases not matched to a gene; V was cut back by 5 bases and J by 7 bases. In germline, CDR1 is MNHEY, CDR2 SVGAGI. This CDR3 has 14 residues. The CDR3 DNA reads TGTGCCAGCAGTGTTGGACAGGGGAGGAATGAGCAGTTCTTC. It translates to CASSVGQGRNEQFF.

The V call is TRBV19, the J call TRBJ1-2; 10 nucleotides agree with TRBD1. Germline lookup yields CDR1 LNHDA and CDR2 SQIVND (reference sequence). This CDR3 is 15 amino acids long. J was trimmed by 8 bases and V by 4 bases; bases with no gene match: 10. As DNA, the CDR3 is TGTGCCAGTAGTACCCCGGGACAGGGGCTGTGGGGCTACACCTTC. It translates to CASSTPGQGLWGYTF.

This clone was observed a handful of times. The gene calls are TRBV12-5 and TRBJ1-1, with 8 nucleotides matching TRBD1. Germline V lookup: CDR1 LGHNT, CDR2 FRNRAP. Trimming removed 1 base from V and 3 bases from J; junction bases left unmatched: 4. CDR3 length: 15 amino acids. CDR3 sequence: CASGLGQGRDTEAFF. Here the CDR3 DNA reads TGTGCTAGTGGTTTGGGACAGGGGAGAGACACTGAAGCTTTCTTT.

The chain joins TRBV5-6 to TRBJ1-2, with 8 positions matching TRBD1. The germline V gene encodes CDR1 SGHDT and CDR2 YYEEEE. The CDR3 is made up of 15 amino acids. V shed 0 bases, J shed 7 bases, and the junction held 8 bases outside the gene matches. The DNA of the CDR3 is TGTGCCAGCAGCTTGGGGGACAGGATCTTTTTTGGCTACACCTTC. Protein sequence: CASSLGDRIFFGYTF.

The chain employs TRBV4-1 and TRBJ1-2, with TRBD1 identical over 10 bases. V lost 4 bases to trimming and J lost 4 bases; unmatched junction nucleotides: 3. CDR1 and CDR2 from the germline V gene are MGHRA and YSYEKL. The CDR3 contains 14 residues. CDR3 in amino acids: CASSLTGGVYGYTF. The CDR3, as DNA: TGCGCCAGCAGCCTGACAGGGGGCGTCTATGGCTACACCTTC.

The V call is TRBV6-1, the J call TRBJ1-5; D perhaps matches TRBD1 (5 bases). The CDR3 totals 17 residues. The germline V gene encodes CDR1 MNHNS and CDR2 SASEGT. V was cut by 0 bases and J by 3 bases, with 15 bases left in between. Here the CDR3 reads CASSEAGRVRDNQPQHF. CDR3 sequence (DNA): TGTGCCAGCAGTGAAGCGGGGAGGGTCAGGGACAATCAGCCCCAGCATTTT.

The chain joins TRBV18 to TRBJ1-6; possibly TRBD1 for D (5 bases). V lost 5 bases and J 4 bases, leaving 9 bases between the germline ends. There are 14 residues in the CDR3. The germline V gene has CDR1 KGHSH and CDR2 LQKENI. The CDR3: CASSGGTYNSPLHF. The CDR3 nucleotides read TGTGCCAGCTCAGGCGGGACTTATAATTCACCCCTCCACTTT. The full variable domain, in which reference TRBV18 and TRBJ1-6 provide the parts outside the CDR3, is NAGVMQNPRHLVRRRGQEARLRCSPMKGHSHVYWYRQLPEEGLKFMVYLQKENIIDESGMPKERFSAEFPKEGPSILRIQQVVRGDSAAYFCASSGGTYNSPLHFGNGTRLTVT.

The chain joins TRBV7-6 to TRBJ2-1; TRBD2 matches at 13 bases. The J segment lost 4 bases and the V segment lost 5 bases, leaving 2 bases of the junction unmatched. Germline-derived CDR1 and CDR2 are SGHVS and FNYEAQ. The CDR3 spans 15 residues. The CDR3 DNA sequence: TGTGCCAGCAGCAAGGGACTAGCGGGATACAATGAGCAGTTCTTC. Translated: CASSKGLAGYNEQFF.

The CDR3, as DNA: TGTGCCAGCAGTGAAGATATGAGCTCCTACAATGAGCAGTTCTTC. It encodes CASSEDMSSYNEQFF. The V gene is TRBV2, the J gene TRBJ2-1; D is undetermined. Germline V gives CDR1 SNHLY, CDR2 FYNNEI. This CDR3 region has 15 residues. Trimming pared 1 base from V and 0 bases from J, leaving 7 bases between.

The chain recombines TRBV6-5 with TRBJ1-1; the D gene is possibly TRBD1 (6 bases). The CDR3 totals 15 residues. Germline CDR1 and CDR2: MNHEY and SVGAGI. V lost 6 bases, J lost 6 bases, and 20 bases lay in between. In nucleotides, the CDR3 is TGTGCCAGCAGGTCAACAGGGATTTTAATTGCTGAAGCTTTCTTT. This gives the protein CASRSTGILIAEAFF.

The rearrangement uses TRBV11-3 and TRBJ2-1; D may be TRBD2 (6 bases). Trimming removed 5 bases at V and 0 bases at J, with 17 bases between. This CDR3 has 17 amino acids. Per the germline V gene, CDR1 is SGHNT and CDR2 is YENEEA. The CDR3 DNA follows: TGTGCCAGCAGCGATTATAGCGGTTCGAGCTCCTACAATGAGCAGTTCTTC. Its protein is CASSDYSGSSSYNEQFF. The complete variable domain, with remaining parts taken from reference TRBV11-3 and TRBJ2-1, reads EAGVVQSPRYKIIEKKQPVAFWCNPISGHNTLYWYLQNLGQGPELLIRYENEEAVDDSQLPKDRFSAERLKGVDSTLKIQPAELGDSAVYLCASSDYSGSSSYNEQFFGPGTRLTVL.

This clone was seen more than once but under ten times. The rearrangement joins TRBV25-1 to TRBJ2-1; 8 nucleotides align to TRBD2. Germline-derived CDR1 and CDR2 are MGHDK and SYGVNS. V lost 3 bases, J lost 6 bases, and 7 bases stayed unmatched. This CDR3 region has 15 residues. The CDR3 sequence: CASSDGTRARNEQFF. CDR3 nucleotide sequence: TGTGCCAGCAGTGACGGGACTAGGGCCCGCAATGAGCAGTTCTTC.

V is TRBV27 and J is TRBJ1-6, with 7 bases aligning to TRBD1. This CDR3 region has 14 residues. The V gene's germline CDR1 is MNHEY and CDR2 SMNVEV (reference sequence). Germline trimming cut 2 bases from V and 6 bases from J; bases unmatched to any gene: 1. Here the CDR3 reads CASSLNRGNSPLHF. DNA for the CDR3: TGTGCCAGCAGTTTAAACAGGGGTAATTCACCCCTCCACTTT.